What follows describes a single TCR beta chain. Its antigen is as yet unknown. It may be a read error: a sequence one base away is much more abundant. The CDR3 length is 11 residues. Germline V gene sequence: CDR1 KGHDR, CDR2 SFDVKD. Study conclusions and caveats: Tumor Treg TCRs overlapped most with tumor naive CD4+ cells. Whole repertoires were not studied in the larger cohort, only one V-J beta rearrangement.

After constant-region reverse-primer amplification, full-length variable regions underwent semi-nested PCR with Nested Universal Primer A. TCRdb re-derived calls from the 5' RACE reads in MiXCR, one entry per CDR3 protein. The table lists some 37,000 distinct CDR3 sequences, around 18% of them singletons. Sequencing was done on a sample of naive CD4+ T cells sorted from a lymph node. The sample's subset: naive CD4+ T cells, CD4+CD45RA+CD25-. The TCR sequence derives from a female donor with breast cancer. The J gene is TRBJ1-1, the V gene TRBV24-1, with a possible D match to TRBD1 (6 bases). The CDR3 nucleotides read TGTGCCGTCTCTCCGGGACACGGAGCTCTCTTT. Encoded protein: CAVSPGHGALF.